The rows below give T cell receptor beta chains drawn from one sample of a study of T cells in Graves' hyperthyroidism and ophthalmopathy. TCRdb reprocessed the multiplex PCR reads via MiXCR and lists one record per CDR3 protein. The top ten hold roughly 7.3% of the sample, which has a few hundred thousand distinct CDR3 sequences, 15% to 19% seen once. Sequencing was carried out using blood. The receptors were sampled from a woman under 40 with Graves' hyperthyroidism. Both conserved end residues are part of each CDR3. D genes are given only for firm matches. A row's size may be missing; if present it is once, few, many or a size class.

j_call d_call clone_size v_call cdr3_aa cdr3_nt
TRBJ1-2 . . TRBV10-3 CATAQTGNYGYTF TGTGCCACCGCCCAGACAGGAAACTATGGCTACACCTTC
TRBJ2-7 TRBD2 few TRBV3-1 CASSTIRGTSSEQYF TGTGCCAGCAGCACCATCAGAGGGACTAGCAGCGAGCAGTACTTC
TRBJ2-4 . few TRBV5-6 CASSLAGGTGDSIQYF TGTGCCAGCAGCTTGGCCGGGGGGACAGGTGACTCCATTCAGTACTTC
TRBJ2-7 . . TRBV7-2 CASRVGEYSYEQYF TGTGCCAGCAGGGTTGGGGAGTATTCCTACGAGCAGTACTTC
TRBJ2-2 TRBD1 many TRBV15 CATSSGTGYPVWGGELFF TGTGCCACCAGCAGTGGGACAGGATATCCCGTTTGGGGCGGGGAGCTGTTTTTT
TRBJ1-2 . many TRBV28 CASSPHREGYGYTF TGTGCCAGCAGTCCGCACAGGGAGGGCTATGGCTACACCTTC
TRBJ2-7 TRBD2 . TRBV6-2/TRBV6-3 CASSLRGLALPQHF TGTGCCAGCAGTCTACGAGGACTAGCGCTACCGCAGCACTTC
TRBJ1-1 . many TRBV7-3 CASSFDRITEAFF TGTGCCAGCAGCTTCGACAGAATCACTGAAGCTTTCTTT
TRBJ1-4 . many TRBV12-3/TRBV12-4 CASSLIRSEKLFF TGTGCCAGCAGTCTAATTCGGAGTGAAAAACTGTTTTTT
TRBJ2-6 . . TRBV5-1 CASSLAPGANVLTF TGTGCCAGCAGCCTAGCCCCGGGGGCCAACGTCCTGACTTTC
TRBJ2-1 TRBD2 . TRBV2 CATNRGLAGGNEQFF TGTGCCACCAACAGGGGACTAGCGGGAGGCAATGAGCAGTTCTTC
TRBJ1-6 . . TRBV9 CASSPGRYNSPLHF TGTGCCAGCAGCCCCGGACGCTATAATTCACCCCTCCACTTT
TRBJ2-1 TRBD2 many TRBV6-2/TRBV6-3 CASSPGGSVWGYNEQFF TGTGCCAGCAGCCCCGGCGGGAGTGTCTGGGGCTACAATGAGCAGTTCTTC
TRBJ2-3 . many TRBV20-1 CTPIDLNTDTQYF TGCACCCCGATCGACCTAAACACAGATACGCAGTATTTT
TRBJ2-1 TRBD2 . TRBV27 CASSFIAGVNNEQFF TGTGCCAGCAGTTTTATAGCGGGAGTTAACAATGAGCAGTTCTTC
TRBJ2-7 . many TRBV18 CASSPGTPTSYEQYF TGTGCCAGCTCCCCAGGGACTCCGACCTCCTACGAGCAGTACTTC
TRBJ2-2 . few TRBV6-1 CASSRTARGELFF TGTGCCAGCAGTCGGACAGCTCGCGGGGAGCTGTTTTTT
TRBJ2-3 TRBD2 . TRBV20-1 CSARLGTSVPTVGGVDTQYF TGCAGTGCCCGGCTGGGGACTAGCGTACCCACTGTGGGTGGGGTAGATACGCAGTATTTT
TRBJ1-2 . many TRBV30 CAWMVTGYGYTF TGTGCCTGGATGGTGACAGGCTATGGCTACACCTTC
TRBJ2-1 TRBD2 . TRBV19 CASSIDRASGGEQFF TGTGCCAGTAGTATAGATCGGGCTAGCGGGGGGGAGCAGTTCTTC
TRBJ2-1 . . TRBV12-3/TRBV12-4 CASTGAGGSAYNEQFF TGTGCCAGCACCGGGGCAGGGGGGTCGGCCTACAATGAGCAGTTCTTC
TRBJ2-1 TRBD1 many TRBV24-1 CATSDPRGQGRYNEQFF TGTGCCACCAGTGATCCTCGCGGACAGGGGCGTTACAATGAGCAGTTCTTC
TRBJ2-1 . many TRBV20-1 CSARPDNEQFF TGCAGTGCTAGGCCAGACAATGAGCAGTTCTTC
TRBJ2-2 TRBD2 many TRBV13 CASSSPLLAGITGELFF TGTGCCAGCAGCAGCCCACTCCTAGCGGGGATCACCGGGGAGCTGTTTTTT
TRBJ2-7 . . TRBV20-1 CSAAQVDYEQYF TGCAGTGCTGCCCAGGTGGACTACGAGCAGTACTTC
TRBJ2-3 . few TRBV5-1 CASTLGLPGDTRYF TGCGCCAGCACTCTGGGGCTCCCCGGAGATACGCGGTATTTT
TRBJ2-5 . few TRBV20-1 CSATRVVAVETQYF TGCAGTGCTACGCGTGTTGTAGCTGTGGAGACCCAGTACTTC
TRBJ2-5 TRBD2 . TRBV18 CASSPQAGVGETQYF TGTGCCAGCTCACCACAAGCGGGAGTAGGCGAGACCCAGTACTTC
TRBJ2-1 . few TRBV7-9 CASSLLARPWPFF TGTGCCAGCAGCCTGCTAGCGAGACCTTGGCCGTTCTTC
TRBJ2-1 TRBD2 many TRBV28 CASSLFRGGLAPYNEQFF TGTGCCAGCAGTTTATTTCGGGGTGGACTAGCGCCATACAATGAGCAGTTCTTC
TRBJ2-3 TRBD2 few TRBV12-3/TRBV12-4 CASSFAGAVDSDTQYF TGTGCCAGCAGTTTTGCGGGAGCAGTGGATTCAGATACGCAGTATTTT
TRBJ2-7 TRBD2 . TRBV6-5 CASSSRTSGAFEQYF TGTGCCAGCAGTTCCCGGACTAGCGGGGCCTTCGAGCAGTACTTC
TRBJ2-1 . few TRBV28 CASSFRGMGRSNNEQFF TGTGCCAGCAGTTTTAGGGGCATGGGACGTAGCAACAATGAGCAGTTCTTC
TRBJ2-7 TRBD2 many TRBV7-2 CASSLGGAGVRYEQYF TGTGCCAGCAGCTTAGGAGGAGCGGGAGTCCGCTACGAGCAGTACTTC
TRBJ1-3 . . TRBV18 CASSPTPGPGNTIYF TGTGCCAGCTCACCAACGCCGGGCCCAGGAAACACCATATATTTT
TRBJ2-7 TRBD1 many TRBV7-2 CASSYQTGAGYEQYF TGTGCCAGCAGCTACCAGACAGGGGCGGGCTACGAGCAGTACTTC
TRBJ1-1 TRBD1 many TRBV5-1 CASSPGQGKWNTEAFF TGCGCCAGCAGCCCCGGACAGGGAAAATGGAACACTGAAGCTTTCTTT
TRBJ2-5 TRBD2 many TRBV3-1 CASSPELREGQETQYF TGTGCCAGCAGCCCGGAACTAAGGGAGGGCCAAGAGACCCAGTACTTC
TRBJ2-1 . . TRBV7-6 CASSLVLRDEQFF TGTGCCAGCAGCTTAGTGCTGAGGGATGAGCAGTTCTTC
TRBJ1-3 . once TRBV24-1 CATTACPGAKRNTIYF TGTGCCACCACCGCTTGCCCGGGGGCGAAAAGAAACACCATATATTTT
TRBJ1-5 TRBD1 few TRBV19 CASSIIYRGYQPQHF TGTGCCAGTAGTATTATTTACAGGGGGTATCAGCCCCAGCATTTT
TRBJ2-6 TRBD1 . TRBV9 CASSAETGGPRFSGANVLTF TGTGCCAGCAGCGCTGAGACAGGGGGTCCTCGGTTTTCTGGGGCCAACGTCCTGACTTTC
TRBJ1-3 . . TRBV18 CASSTDLGSGNTIYF TGTGCCAGCTCAACGGACCTTGGCTCTGGAAACACCATATATTTT
TRBJ2-3 . many TRBV12-3/TRBV12-4 CASEVSHTDTQYF TGTGCCAGCGAAGTTTCGCACACAGATACGCAGTATTTT
TRBJ2-3 TRBD2 . TRBV19 CASSKTSGRASDTQYF TGTGCCAGTAGTAAAACTAGCGGGAGGGCCTCAGATACGCAGTATTTT
TRBJ1-2 . . TRBV29-1 CSVSRGGYGYTF TGCAGCGTCTCCAGGGGCGGCTATGGCTACACCTTC
TRBJ1-6 TRBD1 many TRBV20-1 CSASGDRSSYNSPLHF TGCAGTGCTTCCGGGGACAGGAGCTCCTATAATTCACCCCTCCACTTT
TRBJ2-1 . many TRBV28 CASSLLEKLYNEQFF TGTGCCAGCAGTTTATTAGAGAAACTATACAATGAGCAGTTCTTC
TRBJ1-5 TRBD1 . TRBV20-1 CSARDPGTGGILSNQPQHF TGCAGTGCTAGAGACCCCGGGACAGGGGGTATCTTGAGCAATCAGCCCCAGCATTTT
TRBJ2-1 TRBD2 many TRBV2 CASSATSGSFHEQFF TGTGCCAGCAGCGCCACTAGCGGGAGTTTCCATGAGCAGTTCTTC
TRBJ2-3 TRBD1 many TRBV30 CAWSDGTASTDTQYF TGTGCCTGGAGTGACGGGACAGCTAGCACAGATACGCAGTATTTT
TRBJ2-7 . few TRBV20-1 CSAGWSADSYEQYF TGCAGTGCTGGCTGGTCTGCTGACTCCTACGAGCAGTACTTC
TRBJ2-1 TRBD2 many TRBV20-1 CSASPLMTSSTSEQFF TGCAGTGCTAGCCCCCTAATGACTAGCTCCACGAGTGAGCAGTTCTTC
TRBJ1-5 . . TRBV12-3/TRBV12-4 CASSEGRGRASNQPQHF TGTGCCAGCAGTGAAGGGAGGGGCAGGGCTAGCAATCAGCCCCAGCATTTT
TRBJ2-1 . few TRBV7-6 CASSFVGAGVNEQFF TGTGCCAGCAGCTTCGTGGGGGCGGGAGTCAATGAGCAGTTCTTC